This T cell receptor (beta chain) was profiled in a study of blood T cell repertoires in COVID-19. Study context: Specimens from acute and convalescent COVID-19 originated in the United States, Italy and Spain. The analysed material was cDNA or gDNA that came from T cells, B-cell-depleted T cells, or PBMCs.

Clones were sequenced by immunoSEQ multiplex PCR, and TCRdb holds only the in-frame ones, with some missing. The sample has roughly 140,000 clones, around 87% seen once. V lost 6 bases and J 4 bases, leaving 16 bases between the germline ends. Germline values: CDR1 SGHRS, CDR2 YFSETQ. The CDR3 is 14 residues long. Sequenced material: peripheral blood. This chain links TRBV5-1 with TRBJ2-5; D possibly corresponds to TRBD1 (5 bases). This clonotype was obtained from a woman aged 55-69 years with active COVID-19. CDR3 residues: CASKGLAAGETQYF. In DNA, the CDR3 is TGCGCCAGCAAGGGGTTGGCGGCAGGAGAGACCCAGTACTTC.